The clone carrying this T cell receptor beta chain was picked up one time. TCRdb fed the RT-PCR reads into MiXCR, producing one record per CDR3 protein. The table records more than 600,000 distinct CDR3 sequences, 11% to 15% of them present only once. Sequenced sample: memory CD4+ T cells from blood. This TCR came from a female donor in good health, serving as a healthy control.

The CDR3 sequence is CSARDQRGPDEQFF. In nucleotides, the CDR3 is TGCAGTGCTAGAGATCAAAGGGGGCCTGATGAGCAGTTCTTC. The chain uses TRBV20-1 and TRBJ2-1, with TRBD1 matching 7 bases. V lost 0 bases to trimming and J lost 8 bases; unmatched junction nucleotides: 7. The CDR3 spans 14 residues. Germline V gene data show CDR1 as DFQATT and CDR2 as SNEGSKA (reference sequence).